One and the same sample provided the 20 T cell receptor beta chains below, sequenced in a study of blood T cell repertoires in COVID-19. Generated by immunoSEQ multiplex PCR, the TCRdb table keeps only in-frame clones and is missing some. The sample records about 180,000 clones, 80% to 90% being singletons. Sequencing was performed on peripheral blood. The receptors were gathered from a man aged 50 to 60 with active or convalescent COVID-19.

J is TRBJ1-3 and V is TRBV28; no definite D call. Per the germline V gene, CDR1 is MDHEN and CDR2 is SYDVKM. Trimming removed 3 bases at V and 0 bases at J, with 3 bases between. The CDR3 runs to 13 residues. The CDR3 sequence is CASSLRSGNTIYF. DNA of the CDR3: TGTGCCAGCAGTTTGCGCTCTGGAAACACCATATATTTT.

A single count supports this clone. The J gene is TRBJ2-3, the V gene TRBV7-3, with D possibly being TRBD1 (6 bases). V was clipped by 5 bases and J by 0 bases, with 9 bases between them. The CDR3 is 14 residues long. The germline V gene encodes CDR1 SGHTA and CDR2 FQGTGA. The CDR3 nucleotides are TGTGCCAGCAGCCGGGACACTAGCACAGATACGCAGTATTTT. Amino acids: CASSRDTSTDTQYF.

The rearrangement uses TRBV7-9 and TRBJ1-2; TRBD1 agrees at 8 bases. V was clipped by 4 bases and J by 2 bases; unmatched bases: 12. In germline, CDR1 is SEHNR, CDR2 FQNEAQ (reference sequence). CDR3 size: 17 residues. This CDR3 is CASSSGRGRLWNYGYTF. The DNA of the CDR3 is TGTGCCAGCAGCTCGGGCAGGGGGCGCTTATGGAACTATGGCTACACCTTC.

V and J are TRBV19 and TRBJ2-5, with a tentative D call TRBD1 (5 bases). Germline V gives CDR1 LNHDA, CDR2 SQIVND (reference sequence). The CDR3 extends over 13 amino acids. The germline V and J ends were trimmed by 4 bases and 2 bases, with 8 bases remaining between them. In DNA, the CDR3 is TGTGCCAGTAGTACTAGGGGTCAAGAGACCCAGTACTTC. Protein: CASSTRGQETQYF.

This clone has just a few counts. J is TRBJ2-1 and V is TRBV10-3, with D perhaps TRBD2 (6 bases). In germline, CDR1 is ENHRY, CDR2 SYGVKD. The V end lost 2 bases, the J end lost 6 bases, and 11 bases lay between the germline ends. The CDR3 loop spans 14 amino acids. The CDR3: CAISEPGLSNEQFF. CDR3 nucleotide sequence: TGTGCCATCAGTGAGCCGGGACTGTCCAATGAGCAGTTCTTC.

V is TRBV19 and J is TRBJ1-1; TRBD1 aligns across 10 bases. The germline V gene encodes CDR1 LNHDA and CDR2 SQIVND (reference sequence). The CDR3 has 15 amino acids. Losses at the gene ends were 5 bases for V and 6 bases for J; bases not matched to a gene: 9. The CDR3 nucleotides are TGTGCCAGTAGTCTCAAAGGACAGGGGGTTGCTGAAGCTTTCTTT. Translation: CASSLKGQGVAEAFF. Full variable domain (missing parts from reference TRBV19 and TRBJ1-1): DGGITQSPKYLFRKEGQNVTLSCEQNLNHDAMYWYRQDPGQGLRLIYYSQIVNDFQKGDIAEGYSVSREKKESFPLTVTSAQKNPTAFYLCASSLKGQGVAEAFFGQGTRLTVV.

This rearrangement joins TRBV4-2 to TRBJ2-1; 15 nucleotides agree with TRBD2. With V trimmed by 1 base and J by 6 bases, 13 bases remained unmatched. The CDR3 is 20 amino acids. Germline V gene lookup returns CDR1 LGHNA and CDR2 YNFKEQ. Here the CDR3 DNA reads TGTGCCAGCAGCCAAGTCGGACTAGCGGGAGGGCTAAACTTAAGCAATGAGCAGTTCTTC. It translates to CASSQVGLAGGLNLSNEQFF.

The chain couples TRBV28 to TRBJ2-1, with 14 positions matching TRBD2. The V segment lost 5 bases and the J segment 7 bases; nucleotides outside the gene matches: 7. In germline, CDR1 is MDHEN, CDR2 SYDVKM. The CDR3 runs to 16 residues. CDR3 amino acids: CASSPPTSGGDNEQFF. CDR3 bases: TGTGCCAGCAGTCCCCCGACTAGCGGGGGGGATAATGAGCAGTTCTTC.

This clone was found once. The chain's CDR3 is CASSFRDTQYF. Written as DNA, the CDR3 is TGTGCCAGCAGCTTTCGAGATACGCAGTATTTT. V is TRBV11-1 and J is TRBJ2-3; D call uncertain. CDR3 length: 11 residues. Trimming shortened V by 3 bases and J by 5 bases, and 3 bases separated the two germline ends. Germline CDR1 and CDR2: SGHAT and FQDESV (reference sequence).

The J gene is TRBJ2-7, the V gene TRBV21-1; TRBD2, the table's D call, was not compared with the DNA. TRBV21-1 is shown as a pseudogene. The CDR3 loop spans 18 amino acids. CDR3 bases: TGTGCCAGCAGCAAAGAACCCGCCCTAGCGGGTTACTCCTACGAGCAGTACTTC. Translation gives CASSKEPALAGYSYEQYF.

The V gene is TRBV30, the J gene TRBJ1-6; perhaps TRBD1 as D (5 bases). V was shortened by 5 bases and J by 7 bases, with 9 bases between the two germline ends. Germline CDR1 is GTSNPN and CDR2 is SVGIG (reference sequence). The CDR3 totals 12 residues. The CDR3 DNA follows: TGTGCCTGGCAGGGAATCAATTCACCCCTCCACTTT. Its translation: CAWQGINSPLHF.

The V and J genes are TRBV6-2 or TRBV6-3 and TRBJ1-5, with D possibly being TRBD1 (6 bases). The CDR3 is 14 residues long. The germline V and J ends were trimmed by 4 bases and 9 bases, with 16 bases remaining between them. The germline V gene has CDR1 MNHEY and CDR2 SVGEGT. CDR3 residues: CASSSNRVDRPQHF. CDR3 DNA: TGTGCCAGCAGTTCCAACAGGGTAGATCGGCCCCAGCATTTT.

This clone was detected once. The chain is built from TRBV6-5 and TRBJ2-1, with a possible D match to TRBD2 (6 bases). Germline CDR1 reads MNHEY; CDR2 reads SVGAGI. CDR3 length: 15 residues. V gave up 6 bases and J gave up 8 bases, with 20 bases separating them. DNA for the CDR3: TGTGCCAGCAGCTTCGGGCCGCGGGGCTTCGATGAGCAGTTCTTC. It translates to CASSFGPRGFDEQFF.

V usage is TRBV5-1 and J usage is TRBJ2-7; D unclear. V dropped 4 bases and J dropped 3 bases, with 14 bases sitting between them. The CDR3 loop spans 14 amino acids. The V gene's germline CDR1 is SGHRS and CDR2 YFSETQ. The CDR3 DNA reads TGCGCCAGCAGCGTGCTTAACAAACACTACGAGCAGTACTTC. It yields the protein CASSVLNKHYEQYF.

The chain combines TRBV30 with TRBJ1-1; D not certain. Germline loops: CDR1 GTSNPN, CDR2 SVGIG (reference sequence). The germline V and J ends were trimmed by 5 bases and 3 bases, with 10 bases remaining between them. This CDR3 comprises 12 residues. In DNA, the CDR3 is TGTGCCTGGGCTTATGCGGACACTGAAGCTTTCTTT. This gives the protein CAWAYADTEAFF.

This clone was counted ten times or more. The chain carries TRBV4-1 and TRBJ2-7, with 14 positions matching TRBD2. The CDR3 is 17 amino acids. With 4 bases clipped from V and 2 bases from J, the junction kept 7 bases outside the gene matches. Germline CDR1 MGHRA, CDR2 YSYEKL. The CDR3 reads CASSRDRLAGGTYEQYF. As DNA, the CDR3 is TGCGCCAGCAGCCGAGACAGACTAGCGGGAGGGACCTACGAGCAGTACTTC.

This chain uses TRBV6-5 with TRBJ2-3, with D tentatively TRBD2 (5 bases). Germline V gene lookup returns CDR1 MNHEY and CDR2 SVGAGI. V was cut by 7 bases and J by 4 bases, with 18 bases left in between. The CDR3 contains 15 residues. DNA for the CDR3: TGTGCCAGCACCCCCGGGCTAGCTCGGGCAGATACGCAGTATTTT. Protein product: CASTPGLARADTQYF.

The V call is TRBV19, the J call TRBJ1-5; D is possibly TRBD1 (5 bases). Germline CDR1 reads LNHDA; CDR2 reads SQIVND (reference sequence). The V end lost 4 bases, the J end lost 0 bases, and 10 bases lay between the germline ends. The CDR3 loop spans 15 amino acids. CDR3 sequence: CASSTTVYSNQPQHF. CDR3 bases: TGTGCCAGTAGTACGACAGTTTATAGCAATCAGCCCCAGCATTTT.

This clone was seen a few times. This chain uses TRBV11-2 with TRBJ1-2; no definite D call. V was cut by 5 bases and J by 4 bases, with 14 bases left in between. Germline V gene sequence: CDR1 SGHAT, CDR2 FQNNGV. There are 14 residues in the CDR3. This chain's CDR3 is CASSPSEGSYGYTF. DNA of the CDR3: TGTGCCAGCAGCCCTTCGGAGGGTTCCTATGGCTACACCTTC.

The CDR3 protein is CSVEDSTGGTEAFF. The CDR3 DNA is TGCAGCGTTGAAGATAGCACAGGGGGCACTGAAGCTTTCTTT. This chain uses TRBV29-1 with TRBJ1-1; TRBD1 aligns across 8 bases. V was pared by 0 bases and J by 4 bases, with 4 bases of the junction left unmatched. The CDR3 loop spans 14 amino acids. In germline, CDR1 is SQVTM, CDR2 ANQGSEA.